These T cell receptor beta chains were read from a single sample in a study of shared clonotypes between healthy human individuals. Using immunoSEQ multiplex PCR, the repertoire was profiled, and TCRdb retains in-frame clones only, with some absent. The sample consists of about 1,900,000 clones, around 96% of them appearing once. The sequenced material came from naive CD8+ T cells sorted from blood. All receptors derive from a young man in good health. CDR3s include the opening cysteine and the closing phenylalanine or tryptophan. The order of the fields is V gene, clone size, J gene, D gene, CDR3 DNA, CDR3 protein. D genes are given only for firm matches. Not every row has a clone size; where given, it reads once, few, many or a size class.

TRBV6-5	.	TRBJ2-7	.	TGTGCCAGCAGTTACGGTCCGGGGTGGGAGCAGTACTTC	CASSYGPGWEQYF
TRBV4-1	.	TRBJ2-2	.	TGCGCCAGCAGCCACAAGACAGACTCCGCGAACACCGGGGAGCTGTTTTTT	CASSHKTDSANTGELFF
TRBV19	.	TRBJ2-5	TRBD2	TGTGCCAGTAGTGAGGGACTAGCGGGAGGTGAGGAGACCCAGTACTTC	CASSEGLAGGEETQYF
TRBV9	.	TRBJ2-1	.	TGTGCCAGCAGCGTATTAGTCCACAATGAGCAGTTCTTC	CASSVLVHNEQFF
TRBV7-2	once	TRBJ1-6	TRBD1	TGTGCCAGCAGCGGGGCAGGGGGCGATTCACCCCTCCACTTT	CASSGAGGDSPLHF
TRBV27	.	TRBJ1-2	.	TGTGCCAGCAGCCCACGGTCCCTTCCTAACTATGGCTACACCTTC	CASSPRSLPNYGYTF
TRBV21-1	.	TRBJ1-5	.	TGTGCCAGCAGCAAAGTTGCCGGGGCCTACGTCTGGAGCAATCAGCCCCAGCATTTT	CASSKVAGAYVWSNQPQHF
TRBV11-2	once	TRBJ1-1	.	TGTGCCAGCAGCCTAGGATTGGGGTACACTGAAGCTTTCTTT	CASSLGLGYTEAFF
TRBV7-9	.	TRBJ1-3	.	TGTGCCAGCGGACCCTCTGGAAACACCATATATTTT	CASGPSGNTIYF
TRBV18	.	TRBJ2-1	.	TGTGCCAGCTCACCAGACATTAATGAGCAGTTCTTC	CASSPDINEQFF
TRBV27	.	TRBJ2-7	.	TGTGCCAGCAGTTTCTCCTACGGGGAGACGAGCTACGAGCAGTACTTC	CASSFSYGETSYEQYF
TRBV7-7	.	TRBJ2-2	.	TGTGCTAGCAGCACACGAGCAGGAGCCACCACCGGGGAGCTGTTTTTT	CASSTRAGATTGELFF
TRBV11-2	.	TRBJ1-3	.	TGTGCCAGCAGCTTAGACTCAGGGTCATACGGAAACACCATATATTTT	CASSLDSGSYGNTIYF
TRBV2	once	TRBJ1-3	.	TGTGCCAGCAGTGAATCTGGCAGAGACTCTGGAAACACCATATATTTT	CASSESGRDSGNTIYF
TRBV2	.	TRBJ2-7	TRBD2	TGTGCTAATCGCGGGAGGGCTACCTACGAGCAGTACTTC	CANRGRATYEQYF
TRBV7-2	.	TRBJ2-5	.	TGTGCCAGCAGCTTGGGGGAGGAGACCCAGTACTTC	CASSLGEETQYF
TRBV7-9	.	TRBJ2-3	TRBD2	TGTGCCAGCAGCTCCCTTAGCGGGGCCACAGATACGCAGTATTTT	CASSSLSGATDTQYF
TRBV9	.	TRBJ2-7	TRBD2	TGTGCCAGCAGCGTAGGTACTAGCGGGAGCTACGAGCAGTACTTC	CASSVGTSGSYEQYF
TRBV5-6	.	TRBJ2-7	.	TGTGCCAGCGGGGGACTGACCTACGAGCAGTACTTC	CASGGLTYEQYF
TRBV27	.	TRBJ1-2	.	TGTGCCAGCAGTTTATCGGGAGAAACTAACTATGGCTACACCTTC	CASSLSGETNYGYTF
TRBV7-9	.	TRBJ1-1	.	TGTGCCAGCACCGAGCTTAGTCGTACTGAAGCTTTCTTT	CASTELSRTEAFF
TRBV15	once	TRBJ1-1	TRBD1	TGTGCCACCAGCAGAGCATGGGACAGGGACACTGAAGCTTTCTTT	CATSRAWDRDTEAFF
TRBV7-6	.	TRBJ2-7	TRBD1	TGTGCCAGCAGCTTAGAGCTGAATGGAGACAGGGTGAACTTC	CASSLELNGDRVNF
TRBV7-9	.	TRBJ2-3	.	TGTGCCAGCAGCCCAGTCCCGGGTGGGACAGATACGCAGTATTTT	CASSPVPGGTDTQYF
TRBV29-1	.	TRBJ2-2	TRBD1	TGCAGCGTTGTGGGACAGGGCGGGGAGCTGTTTTTT	CSVVGQGGELFF
TRBV29-1	.	TRBJ1-1	.	TGCAGCGTTGAAGGTAGCATGGGGCCCACTGAAGCTTTCTTT	CSVEGSMGPTEAFF
TRBV5-6	.	TRBJ2-7	TRBD2	TGTGCCAGCAGCTTAAGCGGGAACTCCTACGAGCAGTACTTC	CASSLSGNSYEQYF
TRBV5-4	.	TRBJ2-2	.	TGTGCCAGCAGCTCGCAGAGTCCCGGGGAGCTGTTTTTT	CASSSQSPGELFF
TRBV6-5	.	TRBJ1-1	.	TGTGCCAGCAGTTACGGGCAGGGGTCGGGTGCCACTGAAGCTTTCTTT	CASSYGQGSGATEAFF
TRBV7-6	.	TRBJ2-7	.	TGTGCCAGCAGCTTAGAGGGGGGCAGTTACGAGCAGTACTTC	CASSLEGGSYEQYF
TRBV12-5	.	TRBJ2-3	.	TGTGCTAGTCATACGCAGTATTTT	CASHTQYF
TRBV6-6	.	TRBJ1-1	.	TGTGCCAGCAGTTATGAGCCTCAAGGGGACACTGAAGCTTTCTTT	CASSYEPQGDTEAFF
TRBV7-7	.	TRBJ2-1	.	TGTGCTAGCAGCAATAGCGGCGGGCGGGATGAGCAGTTCTTC	CASSNSGGRDEQFF
TRBV5-6	.	TRBJ2-7	.	TGTGCCAGCACCTGGGGCAGGGTTGGGTACGAGCAGTACTTC	CASTWGRVGYEQYF
TRBV11-2	.	TRBJ1-1	.	TGTGCCAGCAGCTTGGAGGGACTCCTGAACACTGAAGCTTTCTTT	CASSLEGLLNTEAFF
TRBV27	.	TRBJ2-7	.	TGTGCCAGCAGTTTGGTCTTGTGGGGCGAGCAGTACTTC	CASSLVLWGEQYF
TRBV27	.	TRBJ1-2	TRBD1	TGTGCCAGCAGTTTAGAAGGGACAGGGGTTAACTATGGCTACACCTTC	CASSLEGTGVNYGYTF
TRBV25-1	.	TRBJ2-2	.	TGTGCCAGCAGTTACTTGGGCAGGGGGTTTTTT	CASSYLGRGFF
TRBV5-6	once	TRBJ1-1	.	TGTGCCAGCAGCTTGGCGCAGGTTGAAGCTTTCTTT	CASSLAQVEAFF
TRBV7-9	once	TRBJ2-5	.	TGTGCCAGCAGCAACGCCGCGGAGACCCAGTACTTC	CASSNAAETQYF
TRBV13	.	TRBJ1-2	TRBD1	TGTGCCAGCAGCGCCGGGACAGGGGGCCCCACCGGCTACACCTTC	CASSAGTGGPTGYTF
TRBV4-1	.	TRBJ2-7	.	TGCGCCAGCAGCCAATCAGAAGGGGCTGGGGAGCAGTACTTC	CASSQSEGAGEQYF
TRBV30	.	TRBJ1-1	TRBD1	TGTGCCTGGTCTGGGACAGGGATTATCATGAACACTGAAGCTTTCTTT	CAWSGTGIIMNTEAFF
TRBV15	.	TRBJ1-3	.	TGTGCCACCAGCAGAGATCGGGGGGCGTCTGGAAACACCATATATTTT	CATSRDRGASGNTIYF
TRBV6-5	.	TRBJ1-6	.	TGTGCCAGCAGCAACAGCTATAATTCACCCCTCCACTTT	CASSNSYNSPLHF
TRBV2	.	TRBJ1-1	TRBD1	TGTGCCAGCAGTGAGCTGACAGGGGGCAACACTGAAGCTTTCTTT	CASSELTGGNTEAFF
TRBV15	.	TRBJ1-1	.	TGTGCCACCAGCCCCTGGACCCGACAAAACACTGAAGCTTTCTTT	CATSPWTRQNTEAFF
TRBV7-8	.	TRBJ2-7	TRBD1	TGTGCCAGCAGCTTAGAGCCCCCCGGGACAGGATACGAGCAGTACTTC	CASSLEPPGTGYEQYF
TRBV7-6	.	TRBJ1-5	.	TGTGCCAGCAGCTTACAGTCGGGGAATCAGCCCCAGCATTTT	CASSLQSGNQPQHF
TRBV13	.	TRBJ2-7	TRBD2	TGTGCCAGCAGCTTAGGGACTAGCGGTCCCTACGAGCAGTACTTC	CASSLGTSGPYEQYF
TRBV5-1	.	TRBJ2-3	.	TGCGCCAGCAGCTTGTACCCTAGCCCAGATACGCAGTATTTT	CASSLYPSPDTQYF
TRBV27	.	TRBJ2-2	.	TGTGCCAGCAGGCGGACAGAGAGTAACACCGGGGAGCTGTTTTTT	CASRRTESNTGELFF
TRBV29-1	.	TRBJ2-7	.	TGCAGCGTTGAAGAGATAAATCCCTACGAGCAGTACTTC	CSVEEINPYEQYF
TRBV4-3	.	TRBJ2-1	TRBD2	TGCGCCAGCAGCCAAGACGGACTAGCGTCCTACAATGAGCAGTTCTTC	CASSQDGLASYNEQFF
TRBV28	.	TRBJ2-2	TRBD2	TGTGCCAGTGGGACTAGTCGGACCGGGGAGCTGTTTTTT	CASGTSRTGELFF
TRBV5-4	.	TRBJ2-7	.	TGTGCCAGCAGCTTGGAAGGGCTAGCTAAGGAGCAGTACTTC	CASSLEGLAKEQYF
TRBV7-8	.	TRBJ1-1	.	TGTGCCAGCAGCTTAGGGCATGAGGCTTTCTTT	CASSLGHEAFF